The 24 T cell receptor beta chains below come from one sample, sequenced in a study of T cells in localized non-small cell lung cancer (TCRdb year 2020). Library method: the immunoSEQ multiplex PCR assay. TCRdb retrieved this table from immuneACCESS and kept in-frame rearrangements only. Not all clones are present; in checked studies, unresolved V genes account for under half, and no reason is known for the remainder. This sample lists about 59,000 clones; 90% to 95% were detected once. In total, the top ten clones hold 15% to 20% of the sample. The source was peripheral blood, collected before any cancer treatment. Source of these receptors: a man aged 35 to 70 with stage I lung adenocarcinoma.

This rearrangement joins TRBV19 to TRBJ2-7, with D possibly TRBD1 on 6 matching bases. Germline V lookup: CDR1 LNHDA, CDR2 SQIVND (reference sequence). V shed 6 bases and J shed 2 bases, with 11 bases lying between them. The CDR3 runs 13 residues. CDR3 in DNA: TGTGCCAGTAGATCGGACAGTACCTACGAGCAGTACTTC. Translation gives CASRSDSTYEQYF.

CDR3 sequence (DNA): TGCGCCAGCAGCTTGAGCGGCGCCGGGGAGCTGTTTTTT. This sequence encodes CASSLSGAGELFF. The genes are TRBV5-1 and TRBJ2-2; D is perhaps TRBD2 (5 bases). The CDR3 runs 13 residues. Germline V lookup: CDR1 SGHRS, CDR2 YFSETQ. The V end was cut by 1 base, the J end by 6 bases, with 7 bases between.

The CDR3 protein is CASSLKAGAANEQYF. CDR3 sequence (DNA): TGTGCCAGCAGCTTGAAAGCGGGAGCCGCGAACGAGCAGTACTTC. The chain employs TRBV7-2 and TRBJ2-7; TRBD2 aligns across 8 bases. The CDR3 consists of 15 residues. CDR1 is SGHTA and CDR2 is FQGNSA in the germline V gene. J was trimmed by 5 bases and V by 3 bases; bases with no gene match: 9.

This rearrangement joins TRBV7-8 to TRBJ2-7; 10 bases align to TRBD2. Germline CDR1 and CDR2: SGHVS and FQNEAQ. CDR3 length: 15 residues. Trimming cost V 5 bases and J 0 bases; bases outside gene matches: 4. Here the CDR3 reads CASSAASGSSYEQYF. CDR3 DNA: TGTGCCAGCAGCGCGGCTAGCGGGAGCTCCTACGAGCAGTACTTC.

The chain joins TRBV6-5 to TRBJ1-2; D possibly corresponds to TRBD1 (5 bases). V lost 2 bases to trimming and J lost 7 bases, with 17 bases between them. Germline V gene data show CDR1 as MNHEY and CDR2 as SVGAGI. CDR3 size: 15 residues. The CDR3 is CASSYLGGSRGGYTF. The CDR3 nucleotides are TGTGCCAGCAGTTACCTGGGGGGATCGAGGGGTGGCTACACCTTC.

As to this clone: Germline and junction disagree at one end, which may indicate a read error. The chain joins TRBV7-7 to TRBJ2-7; the D is unclear. Germline V gene sequence: CDR1 SSHAT, CDR2 FNYEAQ (reference sequence). The CDR3 covers 18 residues. Written as DNA, the CDR3 is TGTGCTAGCAGCTCACTGGTCTCCCGTTCGCAGTTCCCCTACGAGCAGTACTTC. This codes for CASSSLVSRSQFPYEQYF.

This clone was seen a few times. The gene calls are TRBV30 and TRBJ2-7, with D maybe TRBD2 (5 bases). There are 15 residues in the CDR3. With 2 bases removed from V and 5 bases from J, the gap between germline ends came to 19 bases. Germline values: CDR1 GTSNPN, CDR2 SVGIG (reference sequence). CDR3 in DNA: TGTGCCTGGAGTCCCCTGAGGAAAGGGAGCGACGAGCAGTACTTC. Translated, it gives CAWSPLRKGSDEQYF.

This clone appeared once. This chain connects TRBV5-1 to TRBJ2-1; 7 positions match TRBD1. With V trimmed by 2 bases and J by 2 bases, 7 bases remained unmatched. In germline, CDR1 is SGHRS, CDR2 YFSETQ. This CDR3 has 16 residues. The CDR3 DNA sequence: TGCGCCAGCAGCTTAACCTACAGGGGAACCTACAATGAGCAGTTCTTC. Translating gives CASSLTYRGTYNEQFF.

The V call is TRBV4-1, the J call TRBJ1-5; 10 bases line up with TRBD1. Germline trimming cut 4 bases from V and 2 bases from J; bases unmatched to any gene: 2. Germline CDR1 and CDR2: MGHRA and YSYEKL. The CDR3 covers 15 residues. The CDR3, as DNA: TGCGCCAGCAGCCTCGGGACAGGGGGCAATCAGCCCCAGCATTTT. Protein sequence: CASSLGTGGNQPQHF.

The chain uses TRBV6-6 and TRBJ2-1; 9 nucleotides line up with TRBD1. The CDR3 sequence is 15 residues long. After removal of 0 bases from V and 3 bases from J, the junction contained 0 bases not matched to a gene. Germline V CDR1 and CDR2: MNHNY, SVGAGI (reference sequence). CDR3 loop: CASSYSTGGYNEQFF. The CDR3, as DNA: TGTGCCAGCAGTTACTCGACAGGGGGCTACAATGAGCAGTTCTTC.

The genes are TRBV27 and TRBJ2-3; no firm D call. Gene TRBJ1-5 matches the end of the DNA better, so the J call may be wrong. CDR3 length equals 13 residues. The germline gives CDR1 MNHEY, CDR2 SMNVEV (reference sequence). The CDR3 DNA reads TGTGCCAGCAGTGTTACTAGCACAGATACGCAGCATTTT. Translation: CASSVTSTDTQHF.

The chain carries TRBV19 and TRBJ2-1, with D possibly being TRBD1 or TRBD2 (5 bases each). This CDR3 region has 18 residues. In germline, CDR1 is LNHDA, CDR2 SQIVND (reference sequence). Trimming took off 4 bases at V and 0 bases at J, with 19 bases between the two ends. CDR3 sequence: CASSKGRHSRSSYNEQFF. In DNA, the CDR3 is TGTGCCAGTAGTAAGGGGAGACACTCTAGGAGCTCCTACAATGAGCAGTTCTTC.

V is TRBV29-1 and J is TRBJ2-1; 15 positions match TRBD2. The CDR3 runs 17 residues. Germline trimming cut 6 bases from V and 8 bases from J; bases unmatched to any gene: 14. Germline V gives CDR1 SQVTM, CDR2 ANQGSEA. Here the CDR3 reads CSVLTRTSGRAWDEQFF. In DNA form, the CDR3 reads TGCAGCGTCCTAACAAGGACTAGCGGGAGGGCATGGGATGAGCAGTTCTTC.

A single count supports this clone. The sample has other DNA sequences that encode this CDR3 too. The chain carries TRBV29-1 and TRBJ2-7; 7 bases line up with TRBD2. The V and J ends lost 7 bases and 3 bases, in that order; junction bases with no gene match: 9. Germline loops: CDR1 SQVTM, CDR2 ANQGSEA. The CDR3 is 13 amino acids. The DNA of the CDR3 is TGCAGCGCGGGGCGGGGGAGCAGCTACGAGCAGTACTTC. This encodes CSAGRGSSYEQYF.

In DNA form, the CDR3 reads TGTGCCAGCAGCTATTACGGGGGCGATAGCTATGGCTACACCTTC. This gives the protein CASSYYGGDSYGYTF. This chain joins TRBV6-5 and TRBJ1-2, with a possible D match to TRBD1 (6 bases). This CDR3 has 15 residues. The germline CDR1 and CDR2 sequences are MNHEY and SVGAGI. V gave up 6 bases and J gave up 4 bases, with 18 bases separating them.

The rearrangement joins TRBV4-1 to TRBJ1-1; D is undetermined. CDR1 MGHRA and CDR2 YSYEKL come from the germline V gene. This CDR3 region has 16 residues. V was pared by 5 bases and J by 4 bases, with 20 bases between. The CDR3, as DNA: TGCGCCAGCAGCTCTCACGGACCGACTGGGAGCACTGAAGCTTTCTTT. It codes for CASSSHGPTGSTEAFF.

V usage is TRBV6-5 and J usage is TRBJ2-7; possibly TRBD1 for D (6 bases). Germline assignment: CDR1 MNHEY and CDR2 SVGAGI. V shed 6 bases and J shed 3 bases, with 15 bases lying between them. The CDR3 spans 14 residues. This CDR3 is CASSPGTPIYEQYF. For the CDR3, the DNA is TGTGCCAGCAGCCCTGGGACACCAATCTACGAGCAGTACTTC.

This chain uses TRBV30 with TRBJ2-2, with 10 positions matching TRBD2. The CDR3 sequence is 14 residues long. Trimming at V came to 4 bases and at J to 6 bases, leaving 5 bases not matched to a gene. Germline CDR1 reads GTSNPN; CDR2 reads SVGIG (reference sequence). The chain's CDR3 is CAWTPLAGAGELFF. The DNA of the CDR3 is TGTGCCTGGACTCCTCTAGCGGGAGCCGGGGAGCTGTTTTTT.

V gene TRBV12-5 combines with J gene TRBJ2-1; D may be TRBD2 (7 bases). V lost 0 bases and J lost 6, with 18 bases in between. The CDR3 spans 17 residues. In germline, CDR1 is LGHNT, CDR2 FRNRAP. The CDR3 DNA reads as TGTGCTAGTGGTTTGGTAGTAGGGGGGGACTACCTCAATGAGCAGTTCTTC. This sequence encodes CASGLVVGGDYLNEQFF.

V usage is TRBV5-1 and J usage is TRBJ2-5, with 8 bases fitting TRBD1. CDR3 length: 15 residues. V lost 5 bases, J lost 5 bases, and 11 bases stayed unmatched. The germline gives CDR1 SGHRS, CDR2 YFSETQ. The CDR3 loop is CASRPPRGQWETQYF. The CDR3 nucleotides read TGCGCCAGCAGACCACCCAGGGGGCAATGGGAGACCCAGTACTTC.

J is TRBJ2-7 and V is TRBV5-1; D uncertain. The CDR3 contains 14 residues. Germline V CDR1 and CDR2: SGHRS, YFSETQ. The V gene lost 4 bases and the J gene lost 3 bases, with 14 bases spanning the gap. The CDR3 DNA is TGCGCCAGCAGCCGTGAGCCTAGTATCTACGAGCAGTACTTC. This translates into CASSREPSIYEQYF.

V usage is TRBV30 and J usage is TRBJ1-1; 12 bases match TRBD1. Per germline, CDR1 GTSNPN and CDR2 SVGIG (reference sequence). This CDR3 region has 15 residues. The trim removed 5 bases at V and 6 bases at J, leaving 10 bases unmatched. Here the CDR3 reads CAWDGTGGAPPEAFF. In DNA form, the CDR3 reads TGTGCCTGGGACGGGACAGGGGGCGCCCCTCCTGAAGCTTTCTTT. Full variable domain (outside the CDR3, taken from reference TRBV30 and TRBJ1-1): SQTIHQWPATLVQPVGSPLSLECTVEGTSNPNLYWYRQAAGRGLQLLFYSVGIGQISSEVPQNLSASRPQDRQFILSSKKLLLSDSGFYLCAWDGTGGAPPEAFFGQGTRLTVV.

The chain has TRBV14 and TRBJ2-7, with D maybe TRBD1 (5 bases). With 1 base removed from V and 0 bases from J, the gap between germline ends came to 7 bases. This CDR3 spans 14 amino acids. Germline V gives CDR1 SGHDN, CDR2 FVKESK. The CDR3 sequence: CASSQVDISYEQYF. For the CDR3, the DNA is TGTGCCAGCAGCCAAGTGGACATCTCCTACGAGCAGTACTTC.

This chain connects TRBV11-1 to TRBJ2-4; the D is unclear. V dropped 2 bases and J dropped 6 bases, with 8 bases sitting between them. CDR1 and CDR2 (germline): SGHAT, FQDESV (reference sequence). This CDR3 spans 13 amino acids. The CDR3 here is CASSLWVGNIQYF. DNA for the CDR3: TGTGCCAGCAGCTTATGGGTCGGAAACATTCAGTACTTC.